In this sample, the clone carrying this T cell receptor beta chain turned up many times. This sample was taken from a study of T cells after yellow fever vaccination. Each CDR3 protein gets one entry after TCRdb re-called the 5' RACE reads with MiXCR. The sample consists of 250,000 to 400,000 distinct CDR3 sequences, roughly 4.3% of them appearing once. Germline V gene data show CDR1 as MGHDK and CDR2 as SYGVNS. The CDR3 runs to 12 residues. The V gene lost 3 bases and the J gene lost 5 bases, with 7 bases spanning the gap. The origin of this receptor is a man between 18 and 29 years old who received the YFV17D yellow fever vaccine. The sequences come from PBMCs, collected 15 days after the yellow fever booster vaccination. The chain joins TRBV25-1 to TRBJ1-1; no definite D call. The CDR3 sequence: CASSDRRTEAFF. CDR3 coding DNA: TGTGCCAGCAGTGACAGGAGGACTGAAGCTTTCTTT.